The entry below gives a single T cell receptor (beta chain) sequence along with its context. CDR3 length: 20 residues. CDR1 is SGHDN and CDR2 is FVKESK in the germline V gene. V lost 0 bases and J lost 1; bases outside the gene matches: 11. TCRdb's copy holds only in-frame clones and misses some; the assay was immunoSEQ multiplex PCR. In the table there are about 230,000 clones, 75% to 90% of which are singletons. These data belong to a study of blood T cell repertoires in COVID-19. The sample consisted of peripheral blood. The gene calls are TRBV14 and TRBJ2-1, with 11 positions matching TRBD2. The receptor was derived from a woman aged 65 to 85 with active or convalescent COVID-19. The chain's CDR3 is CASSQDQGRASGRSYNEQFF. The CDR3 coding sequence is TGTGCCAGCAGCCAAGATCAGGGGAGGGCTAGCGGGAGGTCCTACAATGAGCAGTTCTTC.